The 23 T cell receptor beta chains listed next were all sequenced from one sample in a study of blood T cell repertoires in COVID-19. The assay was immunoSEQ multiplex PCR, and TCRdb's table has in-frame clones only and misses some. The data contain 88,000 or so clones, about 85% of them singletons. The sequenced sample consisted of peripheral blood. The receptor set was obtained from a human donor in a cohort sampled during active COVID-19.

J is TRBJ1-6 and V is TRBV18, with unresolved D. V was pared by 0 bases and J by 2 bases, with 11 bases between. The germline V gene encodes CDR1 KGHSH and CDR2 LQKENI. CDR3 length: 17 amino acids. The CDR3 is CASSPPGSDTYNSPLHF. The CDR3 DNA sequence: TGTGCCAGCTCACCACCGGGCAGTGACACCTATAATTCACCCCTCCACTTT.

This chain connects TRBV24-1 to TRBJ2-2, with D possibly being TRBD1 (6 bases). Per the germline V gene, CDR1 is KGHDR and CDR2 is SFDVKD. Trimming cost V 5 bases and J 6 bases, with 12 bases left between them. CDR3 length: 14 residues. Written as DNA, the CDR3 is TGTGCCACCAGTGTGATAGGGGGTCCCGGGGAGCTGTTTTTT. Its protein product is CATSVIGGPGELFF.

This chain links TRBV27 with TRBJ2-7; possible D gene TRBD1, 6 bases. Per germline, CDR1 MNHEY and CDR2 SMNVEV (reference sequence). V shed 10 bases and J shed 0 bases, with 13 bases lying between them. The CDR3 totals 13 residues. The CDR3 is CATSDSSSYEQYF. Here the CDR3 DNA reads TGTGCCACCTCGGACAGTTCCTCCTACGAGCAGTACTTC.

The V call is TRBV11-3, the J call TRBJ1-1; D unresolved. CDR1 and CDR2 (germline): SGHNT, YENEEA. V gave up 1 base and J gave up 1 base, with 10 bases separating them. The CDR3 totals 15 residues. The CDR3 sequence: CASSLVFGPNTEAFF. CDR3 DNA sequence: TGTGCCAGCAGCTTAGTTTTTGGGCCGAACACTGAAGCTTTCTTT.

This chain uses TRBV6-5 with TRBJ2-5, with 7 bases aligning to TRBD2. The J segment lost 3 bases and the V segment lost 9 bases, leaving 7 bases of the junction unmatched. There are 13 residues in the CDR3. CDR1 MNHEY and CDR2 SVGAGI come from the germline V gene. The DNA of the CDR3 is TGTGCCAGTTCCTGGGGGGGGAAAGAGACCCAGTACTTC. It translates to CASSWGGKETQYF.

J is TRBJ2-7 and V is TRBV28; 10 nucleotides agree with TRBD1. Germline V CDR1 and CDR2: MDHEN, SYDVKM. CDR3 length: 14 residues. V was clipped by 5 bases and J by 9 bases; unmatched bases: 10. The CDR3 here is CASSAGTGVFGQYF. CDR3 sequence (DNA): TGTGCCAGCAGTGCCGGGACAGGGGTATTTGGGCAGTACTTC.

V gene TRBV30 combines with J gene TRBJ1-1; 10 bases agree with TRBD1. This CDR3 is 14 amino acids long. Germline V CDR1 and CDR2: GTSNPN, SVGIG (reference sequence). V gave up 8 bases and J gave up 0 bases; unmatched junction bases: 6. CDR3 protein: CARDRGGLNTEAFF. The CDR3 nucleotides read TGTGCCCGGGACAGGGGAGGCCTGAACACTGAAGCTTTCTTT.

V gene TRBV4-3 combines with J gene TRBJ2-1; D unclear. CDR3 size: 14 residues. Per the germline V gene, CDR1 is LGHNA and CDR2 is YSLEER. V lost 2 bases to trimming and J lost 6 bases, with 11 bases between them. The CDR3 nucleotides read TGCGCCAGCAGCCAAACCCTCACTGGCAATGAGCAGTTCTTC. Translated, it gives CASSQTLTGNEQFF.

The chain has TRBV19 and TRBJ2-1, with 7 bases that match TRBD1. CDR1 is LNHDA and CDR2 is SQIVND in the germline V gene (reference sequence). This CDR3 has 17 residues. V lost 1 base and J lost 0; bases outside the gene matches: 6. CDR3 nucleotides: TGTGCCAGTAGTATAGGGGGACAGATCGCCTCCTACAATGAGCAGTTCTTC. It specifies CASSIGGQIASYNEQFF.

Written as DNA, the CDR3 is TGTGCTAGTGGTTTGGCCATAGACAGGGACATCAACTATGGCTACACCTTC. Encoded protein: CASGLAIDRDINYGYTF. This sequence joins TRBV12-5 and TRBJ1-2, with TRBD1 matching over 7 bases. Trimming at V came to 1 base and at J to 2 bases, leaving 10 bases not matched to a gene. CDR1 and CDR2 (germline): LGHNT, FRNRAP. The CDR3 loop spans 17 amino acids.

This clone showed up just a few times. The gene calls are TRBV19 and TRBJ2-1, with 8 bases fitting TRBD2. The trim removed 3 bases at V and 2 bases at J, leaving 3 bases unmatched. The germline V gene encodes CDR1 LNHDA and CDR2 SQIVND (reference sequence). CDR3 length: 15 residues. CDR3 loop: CASSMNSGAYNEQFF. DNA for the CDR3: TGTGCCAGTAGTATGAATAGCGGGGCCTACAATGAGCAGTTCTTC.

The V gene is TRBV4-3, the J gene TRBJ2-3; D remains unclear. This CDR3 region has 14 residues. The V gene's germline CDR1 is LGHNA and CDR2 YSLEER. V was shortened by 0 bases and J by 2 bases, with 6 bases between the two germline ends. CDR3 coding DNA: TGCGCCAGCAGCCAAGAGGCCGACACAGATACGCAGTATTTT. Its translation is CASSQEADTDTQYF.

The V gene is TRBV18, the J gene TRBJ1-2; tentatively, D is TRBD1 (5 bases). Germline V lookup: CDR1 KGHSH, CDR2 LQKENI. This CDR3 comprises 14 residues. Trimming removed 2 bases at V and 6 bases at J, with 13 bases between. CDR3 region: CASSPDSLGNGYTF. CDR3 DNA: TGTGCCAGCTCACCAGACAGCTTAGGCAATGGCTACACCTTC.

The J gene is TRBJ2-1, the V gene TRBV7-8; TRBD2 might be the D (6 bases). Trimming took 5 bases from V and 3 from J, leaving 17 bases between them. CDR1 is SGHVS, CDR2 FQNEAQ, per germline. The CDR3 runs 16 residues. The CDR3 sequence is CASSPDIGGIYNEQFF. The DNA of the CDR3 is TGTGCCAGCAGCCCTGATATAGGCGGGATCTACAATGAGCAGTTCTTC.

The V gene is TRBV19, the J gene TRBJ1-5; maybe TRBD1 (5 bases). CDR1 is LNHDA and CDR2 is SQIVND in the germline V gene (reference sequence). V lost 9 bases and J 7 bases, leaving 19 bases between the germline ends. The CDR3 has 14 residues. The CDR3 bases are TGTGCCAGCAAACCAAGTAGCACAGGCCAGCCCCAGCATTTT. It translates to CASKPSSTGQPQHF.

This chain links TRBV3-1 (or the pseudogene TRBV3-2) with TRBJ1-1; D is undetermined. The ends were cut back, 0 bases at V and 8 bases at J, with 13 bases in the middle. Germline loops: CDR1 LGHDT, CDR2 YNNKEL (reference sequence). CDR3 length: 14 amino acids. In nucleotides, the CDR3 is TGTGCCAGCAGCCAAGATTACAGAAGGATCGAAGCTTTCTTT. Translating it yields CASSQDYRRIEAFF.

The CDR3 protein is CASSPAGESTEAFF. The CDR3 bases are TGTGCCAGCAGTCCCGCAGGGGAGAGCACTGAAGCTTTCTTT. J is TRBJ1-1 and V is TRBV28, with D tentatively TRBD1 (6 bases). The ends were cut back, 5 bases at V and 4 bases at J, with 14 bases in the middle. The CDR3 length is 14 residues. Per germline, CDR1 MDHEN and CDR2 SYDVKM. The full variable domain, in which reference TRBV28 and TRBJ1-1 provide the parts outside the CDR3, is DVKVTQSSRYLVKRTGEKVFLECVQDMDHENMFWYRQDPGLGLRLIYFSYDVKMKEKGDIPEGYSVSREKKERFSLILESASTNQTSMYLCASSPAGESTEAFFGQGTRLTVV.

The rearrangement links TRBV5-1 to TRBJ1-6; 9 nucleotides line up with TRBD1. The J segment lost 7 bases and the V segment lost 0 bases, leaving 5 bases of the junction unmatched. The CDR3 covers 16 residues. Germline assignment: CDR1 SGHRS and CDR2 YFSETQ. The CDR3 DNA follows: TGCGCCAGCAGCTTGGGGGGGACAGGGAAAAATTCACCCCTCCACTTT. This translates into CASSLGGTGKNSPLHF.

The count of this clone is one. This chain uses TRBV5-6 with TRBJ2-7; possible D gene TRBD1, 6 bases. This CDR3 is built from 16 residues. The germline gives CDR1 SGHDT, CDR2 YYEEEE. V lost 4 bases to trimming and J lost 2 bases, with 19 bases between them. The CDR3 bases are TGTGCCAGCAGCGGACCACAGGGTGTGGGAACCTACGAGCAGTACTTC. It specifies CASSGPQGVGTYEQYF. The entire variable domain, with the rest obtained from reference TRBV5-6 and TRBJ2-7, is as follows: DAGVTQSPTHLIKTRGQQVTLRCSPKSGHDTVSWYQQALGQGPQFIFQYYEEEERQRGNFPDRFSGHQFPNYSSELNVNALLLGDSALYLCASSGPQGVGTYEQYFGPGTRLTVT.

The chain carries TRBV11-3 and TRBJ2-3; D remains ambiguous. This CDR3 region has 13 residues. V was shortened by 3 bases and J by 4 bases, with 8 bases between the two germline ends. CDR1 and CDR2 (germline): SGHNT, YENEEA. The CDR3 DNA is TGTGCCAGCAGCTTTGGCGGATCAGATACGCAGTATTTT. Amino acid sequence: CASSFGGSDTQYF.

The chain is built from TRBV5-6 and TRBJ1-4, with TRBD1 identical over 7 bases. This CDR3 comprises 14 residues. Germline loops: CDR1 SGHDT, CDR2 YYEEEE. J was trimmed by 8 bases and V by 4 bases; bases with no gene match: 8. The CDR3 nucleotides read TGTGCCAGCAGCATTCAGGGGGTCGGGGAAAAACTGTTTTTT. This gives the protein CASSIQGVGEKLFF.

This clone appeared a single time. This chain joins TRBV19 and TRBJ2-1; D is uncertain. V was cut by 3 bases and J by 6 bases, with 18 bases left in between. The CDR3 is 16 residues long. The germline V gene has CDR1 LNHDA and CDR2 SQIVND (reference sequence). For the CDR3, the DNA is TGTGCCAGTAGTATCTCTTTTCTAGGTCCAGTCAATGAGCAGTTCTTC. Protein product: CASSISFLGPVNEQFF.

The CDR3 sequence is CASSFWTRGEQFF. The CDR3, as DNA: TGTGCCAGCAGTTTTTGGACTAGGGGTGAGCAGTTCTTC. This chain uses TRBV27 with TRBJ2-1, with 7 bases that match TRBD2. CDR1 is MNHEY, CDR2 SMNVEV, per germline (reference sequence). The V segment lost 3 bases and the J segment 9 bases; nucleotides outside the gene matches: 5. The CDR3 loop spans 13 amino acids.